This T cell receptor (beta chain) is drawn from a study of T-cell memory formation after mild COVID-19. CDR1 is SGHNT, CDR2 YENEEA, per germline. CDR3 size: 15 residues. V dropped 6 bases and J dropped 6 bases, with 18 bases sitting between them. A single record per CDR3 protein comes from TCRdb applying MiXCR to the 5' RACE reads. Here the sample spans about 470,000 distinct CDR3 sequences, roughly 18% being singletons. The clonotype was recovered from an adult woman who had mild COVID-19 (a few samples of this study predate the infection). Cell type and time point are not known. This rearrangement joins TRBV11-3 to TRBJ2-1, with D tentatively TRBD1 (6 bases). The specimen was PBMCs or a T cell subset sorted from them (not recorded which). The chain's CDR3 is CASSYRGHPPNEQFF. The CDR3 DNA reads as TGTGCCAGCAGTTACCGGGGACATCCACCCAATGAGCAGTTCTTC.